This T cell receptor beta chain originates from a study of cytomegalovirus exposure and HLA in healthy donors. PCR amplification relied on 60 Vbeta primers (plus 13 Jbeta primers). Produced via immunoSEQ multiplex PCR; TCRdb's table is partial and in-frame only. The sample carries about 100,000 clones, about 70% recorded once. The CDR3 length is 15 residues. Trimming took 4 bases from V and 8 from J, leaving 18 bases between them. The germline gives CDR1 SGHRS, CDR2 YFSETQ. The receptor comes from a female donor in good health and CMV-seropositive. V and J are TRBV5-1 and TRBJ2-2, with D maybe TRBD1 (6 bases). The specimen was PBMCs. As DNA, the CDR3 is TGCGCCAGCAGCCGGGACACACCCGGAGATGGGGAGCTGTTTTTT. It translates to CASSRDTPGDGELFF.